The sample holds many counts of the clone carrying this T cell receptor beta chain. Its antigen is not known. The hyperthyroidism patients had all been newly diagnosed, and their disease duration was under 2 months. Their ages ranged from 18 to 65 years. This record comes from a study of T cells in Graves' hyperthyroidism and ophthalmopathy. This CDR3 spans 14 amino acids. From germline, CDR1 is DFQATT and CDR2 SNEGSKA (reference sequence). Trimming removed 0 bases at V and 9 bases at J, with 15 bases between. Findings of the study overall: Before onset, by a median of 6.5 months, the model predicted ophthalmopathy.

The source material, RNA transcripts, was used to amplify TCR beta CDR3 regions. The study used the HTBI primer set for a first-round RT-PCR of the TCR CDR3. TCRdb analysed the multiplex PCR reads with MiXCR anew, one entry per CDR3 protein. The sample has 700,000 or so distinct CDR3 sequences; around 17% are singletons. The receptor was isolated from a man younger than 35 with Graves' hyperthyroidism. Sequenced input: blood. The chain couples TRBV20-1 to TRBJ2-1; the D gene could be TRBD1 or TRBD2 (5 bases each). The CDR3 loop is CSARDPFEGPEQFF. In nucleotides, the CDR3 is TGCAGTGCTAGAGACCCTTTTGAGGGACCTGAGCAGTTCTTC.